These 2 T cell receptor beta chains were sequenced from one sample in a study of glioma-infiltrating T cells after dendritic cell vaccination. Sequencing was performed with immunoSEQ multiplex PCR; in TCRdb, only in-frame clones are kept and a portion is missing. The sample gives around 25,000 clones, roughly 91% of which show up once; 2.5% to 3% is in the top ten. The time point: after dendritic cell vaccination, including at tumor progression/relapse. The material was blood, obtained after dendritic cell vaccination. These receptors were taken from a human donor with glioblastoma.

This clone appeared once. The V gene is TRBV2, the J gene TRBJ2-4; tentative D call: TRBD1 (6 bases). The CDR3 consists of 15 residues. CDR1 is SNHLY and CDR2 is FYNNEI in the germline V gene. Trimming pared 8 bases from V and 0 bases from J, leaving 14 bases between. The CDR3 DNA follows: TGTGCCAGCCGGATGGACAGTATAGCCAAAAACATTCAGTACTTC. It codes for CASRMDSIAKNIQYF. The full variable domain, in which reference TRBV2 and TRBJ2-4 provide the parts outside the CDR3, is EPEVTQTPSHQVTQMGQEVILRCVPISNHLYFYWYRQILGQKVEFLVSFYNNEISEKSEIFDDQFSVERPDGSNFTLKIRSTKLEDSAMYFCASRMDSIAKNIQYFGAGTRLSVL.

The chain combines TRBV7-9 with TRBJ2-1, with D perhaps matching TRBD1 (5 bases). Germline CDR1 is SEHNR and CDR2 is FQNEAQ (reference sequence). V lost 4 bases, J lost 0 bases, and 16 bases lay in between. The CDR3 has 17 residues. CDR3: CASSSSPGRASYNEQFF. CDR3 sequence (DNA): TGTGCCAGCAGCTCCTCCCCGGGCAGGGCCTCCTACAATGAGCAGTTCTTC.